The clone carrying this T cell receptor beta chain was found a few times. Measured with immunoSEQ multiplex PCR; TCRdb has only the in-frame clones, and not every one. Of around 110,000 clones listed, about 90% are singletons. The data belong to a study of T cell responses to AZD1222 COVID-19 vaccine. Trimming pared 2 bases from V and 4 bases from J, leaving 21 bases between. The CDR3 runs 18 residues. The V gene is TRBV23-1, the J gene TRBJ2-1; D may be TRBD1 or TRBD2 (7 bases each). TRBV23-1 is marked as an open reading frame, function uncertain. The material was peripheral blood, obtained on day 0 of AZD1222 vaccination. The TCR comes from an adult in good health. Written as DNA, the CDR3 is TGCGCCAGCAGTCAACACCCCAGGGGGGGCGAAGGGTACAATGAGCAGTTCTTC. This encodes CASSQHPRGGEGYNEQFF.